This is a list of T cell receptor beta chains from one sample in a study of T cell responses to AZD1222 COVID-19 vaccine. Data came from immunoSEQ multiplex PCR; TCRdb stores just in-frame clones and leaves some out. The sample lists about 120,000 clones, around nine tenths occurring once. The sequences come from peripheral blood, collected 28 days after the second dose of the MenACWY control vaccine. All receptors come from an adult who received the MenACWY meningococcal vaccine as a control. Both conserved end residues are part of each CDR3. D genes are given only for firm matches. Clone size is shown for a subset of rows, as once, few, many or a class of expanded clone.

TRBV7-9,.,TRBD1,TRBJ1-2,CASSSGQGIVGGYTF,TGTGCCAGCAGCTCCGGACAGGGGATTGTTGGTGGCTACACCTTC
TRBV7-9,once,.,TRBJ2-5,CASSLTRVQTQYF,TGTGCCAGCAGCTTAACCAGGGTCCAGACCCAGTACTTC
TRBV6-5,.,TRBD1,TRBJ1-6,CASSKGDRNSPLHF,TGTGCCAGCAGCAAAGGGGACAGAAATTCACCCCTCCACTTT
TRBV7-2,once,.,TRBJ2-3,CASSPGLTTDTQYF,TGTGCCAGCAGCCCAGGACTAACCACAGATACGCAGTATTTT
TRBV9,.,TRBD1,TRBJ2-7,CASSARAQGFDEQYF,TGTGCCAGCAGCGCCCGGGCACAGGGGTTCGACGAGCAGTACTTC
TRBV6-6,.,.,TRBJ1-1,CASSINPGQNTEAFF,TGTGCCAGTTCTATAAACCCGGGGCAAAACACTGAAGCTTTCTTT
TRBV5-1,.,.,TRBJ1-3,CASSLETDGGNTIYF,TGCGCCAGCAGCTTGGAGACAGACGGCGGAAACACCATATATTTT
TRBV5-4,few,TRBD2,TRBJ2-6,CASSFSGGTGANVLTF,TGTGCCAGCAGCTTTTCCGGGGGGACTGGGGCCAACGTCCTGACTTTC
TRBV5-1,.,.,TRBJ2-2,CASSLEGDLYTGELFF,TGCGCCAGCAGCTTGGAGGGGGACCTTTACACCGGGGAGCTGTTTTTT
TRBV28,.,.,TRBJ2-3,CASSTTSGSTDTQYF,TGTGCCAGCAGTACCACCTCCGGTAGCACAGATACGCAGTATTTT
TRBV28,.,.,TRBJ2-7,CASSPTSIITGVEQYF,TGTGCCAGCAGTCCCACTTCCATTATAACGGGAGTCGAGCAGTACTTC
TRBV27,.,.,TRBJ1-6,CASSFSAFNNSPLHF,TGTGCCAGCAGTTTTTCGGCATTTAACAATTCACCCCTCCACTTT
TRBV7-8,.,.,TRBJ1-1,CASSPTGTFVGTEAFF,TGTGCCAGCAGCCCCACCGGGACATTCGTCGGCACTGAAGCTTTCTTT
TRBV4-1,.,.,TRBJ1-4,CASSPWGGTNEKLFF,TGCGCCAGCAGTCCATGGGGAGGGACTAATGAAAAACTGTTTTTT
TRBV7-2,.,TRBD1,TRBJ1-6,CASSSTGLGSPLHF,TGTGCCAGCAGCTCGACAGGGCTTGGTTCACCCCTCCACTTT
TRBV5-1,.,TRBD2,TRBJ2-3,CASSLGSGSSTDTQYF,TGCGCCAGCAGCTTGGGTAGCGGGTCTAGCACAGATACGCAGTATTTT
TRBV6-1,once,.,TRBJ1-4,CASSDYPGLGEKLFF,TGTGCCAGCAGTGATTATCCGGGGCTAGGTGAAAAACTGTTTTTT
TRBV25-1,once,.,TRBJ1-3,CASSGGGAFSGNTIYF,TGTGCCAGCAGTGGTGGGGGTGCTTTCTCTGGAAACACCATATATTTT
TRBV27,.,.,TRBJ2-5,CASRKFKEETQYF,TGTGCCAGCAGGAAGTTTAAGGAAGAGACCCAGTACTTC
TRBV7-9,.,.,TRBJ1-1,CASSPDAVGGNAFF,TGTGCCAGCAGCCCCGACGCCGTGGGCGGGAATGCTTTCTTT
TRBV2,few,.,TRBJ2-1,CASSEGSGYNEQFF,TGTGCCAGCAGTGAAGGTAGTGGCTACAATGAGCAGTTCTTC
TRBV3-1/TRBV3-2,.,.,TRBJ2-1,CASSQGLDGNEQFF,TGTGCCAGCAGCCAAGGACTGGATGGGAATGAGCAGTTCTTC
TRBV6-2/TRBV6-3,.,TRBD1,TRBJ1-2,CASSYSNRGSGYTF,TGTGCCAGCAGTTACTCTAACAGGGGAAGCGGCTACACCTTC
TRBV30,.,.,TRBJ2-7,CAWSGTGFEQYF,TGTGCCTGGAGTGGTACAGGCTTCGAGCAGTACTTC
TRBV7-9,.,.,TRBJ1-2,CASSPSEWQGDAYGYTF,TGTGCCAGCAGCCCGTCTGAGTGGCAGGGAGACGCTTATGGCTACACCTTC
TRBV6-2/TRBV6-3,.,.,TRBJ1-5,CASSYGGENSNQPQHF,TGTGCCAGCAGTTACGGGGGGGAGAATAGCAATCAGCCCCAGCATTTT
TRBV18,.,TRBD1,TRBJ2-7,CASSPPSGQGYEQYF,TGTGCCAGCTCACCACCATCGGGACAGGGTTACGAGCAGTACTTC
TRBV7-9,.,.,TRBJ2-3,CASSPGWESTDTQYF,TGTGCCAGCAGCCCCGGCTGGGAAAGCACAGATACGCAGTATTTT
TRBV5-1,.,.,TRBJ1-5,CASSLEGVSNQPQHF,TGCGCCAGCAGCTTGGAGGGGGTTAGCAATCAGCCCCAGCATTTT
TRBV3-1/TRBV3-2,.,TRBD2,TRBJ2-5,CASSQSAGGWETQYF,TGTGCCAGCAGCCAGTCAGCGGGGGGGTGGGAGACCCAGTACTTC
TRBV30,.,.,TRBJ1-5,CAWAPSGVGGNQPQHF,TGTGCCTGGGCCCCTTCCGGGGTAGGGGGCAATCAGCCCCAGCATTTT
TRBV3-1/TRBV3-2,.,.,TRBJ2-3,CASSQDLTPRQYF,TGTGCCAGCAGCCAAGATTTGACCCCTCGGCAGTATTTT
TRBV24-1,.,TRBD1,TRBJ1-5,CATSDQGAPNQPQHF,TGTGCCACCAGTGATCAGGGGGCCCCCAATCAGCCCCAGCATTTT
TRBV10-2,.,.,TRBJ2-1,CASSESTDNEQFF,TGCGCCAGCAGTGAGAGTACCGACAATGAGCAGTTCTTC
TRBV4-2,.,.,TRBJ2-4,CASSQDTGAKNIQYF,TGTGCCAGCAGCCAAGATACAGGGGCCAAAAACATTCAGTACTTC
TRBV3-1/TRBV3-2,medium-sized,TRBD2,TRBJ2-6,CASSLGLAGANVLTF,TGTGCCAGCAGCTTGGGACTAGCTGGGGCCAACGTCCTGACTTTC
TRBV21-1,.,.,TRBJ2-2,CASSKVGLAKNTGELFF,TGTGCCAGCAGCAAAGTGGGACTAGCGAAGAACACCGGGGAGCTGTTTTTT
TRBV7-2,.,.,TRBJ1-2,CASSLDTYGYTF,TGTGCCAGCAGCTTAGACACCTATGGCTACACCTTC
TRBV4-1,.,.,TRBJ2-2,CASSPLGRERGTGELFF,TGCGCCAGCAGCCCCCTGGGCCGGGAGAGGGGTACCGGGGAGCTGTTTTTT
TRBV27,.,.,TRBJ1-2,CASSLSGLGRQEANYGYTF,TGTGCCAGCAGTTTATCGGGACTGGGGCGACAGGAAGCTAACTATGGCTACACCTTC
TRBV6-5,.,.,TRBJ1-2,CASSYGAQGSGYGYTF,TGTGCCAGCAGTTACGGGGCACAGGGATCAGGTTATGGCTACACCTTC
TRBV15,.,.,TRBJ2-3,CATSRVATPGDTQYF,TGTGCCACCAGCAGAGTGGCTACCCCGGGAGATACGCAGTATTTT
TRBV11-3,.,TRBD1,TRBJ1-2,CASAGLQGDGYTF,TGTGCCAGCGCTGGGCTTCAGGGGGATGGCTACACCTTC
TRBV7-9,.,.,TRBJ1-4,CASSLDEVRGPEKLFF,TGTGCCAGCAGCTTAGATGAAGTCAGGGGACCTGAAAAACTGTTTTTT
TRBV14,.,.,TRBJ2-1,CASSRPGSTFGSEQFF,TGTGCCAGCAGCCGCCCGGGTTCTACATTTGGTAGTGAGCAGTTCTTC
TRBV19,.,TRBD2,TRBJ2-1,CASRSGRGNEQFF,TGTGCCAGTAGGAGCGGGAGGGGGAATGAGCAGTTCTTC
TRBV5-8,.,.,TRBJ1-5,CASSFRGGNQPQHF,TGTGCCAGCAGCTTCAGGGGAGGCAATCAGCCCCAGCATTTT
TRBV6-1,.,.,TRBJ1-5,CASSDRVNHQPQHF,TGTGCCAGCAGTGACAGGGTTAACCATCAGCCCCAGCATTTT
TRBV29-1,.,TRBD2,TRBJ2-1,CSTGLAGGGQFF,TGCAGCACGGGACTAGCGGGAGGAGGACAATTCTTC
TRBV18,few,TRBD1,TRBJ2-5,CASSPPQGGSQETQYF,TGTGCCAGCTCACCGCCACAGGGGGGATCACAAGAGACCCAGTACTTC
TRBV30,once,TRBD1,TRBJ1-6,CACRHRDRGFNSPLHF,TGTGCCTGCCGGCACAGGGACAGGGGCTTTAATTCACCCCTCCACTTT
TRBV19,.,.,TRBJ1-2,CATTNRRDAANYGYTF,TGTGCCACCACGAACCGCCGGGACGCCGCTAACTATGGCTACACCTTC
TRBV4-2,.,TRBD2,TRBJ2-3,CASSHPSGGLRDTQYF,TGTGCCAGCAGCCATCCTAGCGGGGGGCTGAGAGATACGCAGTATTTT
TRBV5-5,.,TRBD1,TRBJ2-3,CASSRDPGQGYTDTQYF,TGTGCCAGCAGCCGTGATCCGGGACAGGGGTACACAGATACGCAGTATTTT
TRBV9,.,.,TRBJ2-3,CASSALGSTDTQYF,TGTGCCAGCAGCGCCCTAGGGAGCACAGATACGCAGTATTTT